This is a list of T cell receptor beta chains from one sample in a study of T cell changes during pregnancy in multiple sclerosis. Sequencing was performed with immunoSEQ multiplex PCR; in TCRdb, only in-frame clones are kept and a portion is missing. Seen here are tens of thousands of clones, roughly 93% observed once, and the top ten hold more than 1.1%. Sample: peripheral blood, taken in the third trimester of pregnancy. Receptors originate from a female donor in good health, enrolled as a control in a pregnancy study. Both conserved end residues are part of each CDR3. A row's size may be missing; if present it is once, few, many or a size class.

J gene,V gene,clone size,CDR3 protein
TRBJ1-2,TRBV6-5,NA,CASSRDRGSDGYTF
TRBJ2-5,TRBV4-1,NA,CASSQLLAGVGETQYF
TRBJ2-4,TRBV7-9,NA,CASSSGPLDRAPQNIQYF
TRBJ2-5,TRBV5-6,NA,CASSLDPGIGETQYF
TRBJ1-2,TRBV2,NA,CASSRQGADYGYTF
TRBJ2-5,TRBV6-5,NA,CASSRDNQETQYF
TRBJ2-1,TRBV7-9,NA,CASSSREVGENEQFF
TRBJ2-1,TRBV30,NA,CAWSGGGGRNLNEQFF
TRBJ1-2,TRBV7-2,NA,CASSLDGENYGYTF
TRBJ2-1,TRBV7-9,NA,CASSLKGGRGGQKYNEQFF
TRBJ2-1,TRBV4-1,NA,CASSPGTSGRALEQFF
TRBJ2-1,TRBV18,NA,CASSPFRDRGYNEQFF
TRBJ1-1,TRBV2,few,CASRGQGSTEAFF
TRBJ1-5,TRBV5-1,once,CASSTGQGEGQPQHF
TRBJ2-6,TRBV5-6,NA,CASLPVAGANVLTF
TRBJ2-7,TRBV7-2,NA,CASTYGAGYYEQYF